Sequencing of this T cell receptor beta chain was carried out in a study of cytomegalovirus exposure and HLA in healthy donors. Overall study results and limits: Among the sequence variants, a highly shared cluster was likely an artifact of sequencing. As was reported, the classifier diagnosed cytomegalovirus status with high specificity and sensitivity. Rare sequences made up most TCRs, while some public TCRs were found in many donors. Reportedly, HLA-A and HLA-B alleles of most subjects were accurately predicted from TCR beta.

To note about this clone: What it recognizes is unknown.

Amplification used 60 Vbeta primers and 13 Jbeta primers. Assay used: immunoSEQ multiplex PCR; TCRdb lists only in-frame clones, some missing. The repertoire includes around 150,000 clones, roughly 77% of them detected once, and approximately 3.7% sits in the top ten. The CDR3 spans 13 residues. V lost 4 bases and J 6 bases, leaving 11 bases between the germline ends. From germline, CDR1 is LGHNA and CDR2 YSLEER. This receptor was identified in a human donor in good health. The chain couples TRBV4-3 to TRBJ2-3; a possible D gene is TRBD1 (6 bases). Material for sequencing was PBMCs. The CDR3 here is CASSPRQDDTQYF. The DNA of the CDR3 is TGCGCCAGCAGCCCGAGACAGGACGATACGCAGTATTTT.